The present T cell receptor (beta chain) was sequenced within a study of memory CD4+ T cells and cytomegalovirus serostatus. Produced via immunoSEQ multiplex PCR; TCRdb's table is partial and in-frame only. The sample has 55,000 to 65,000 clones; around 76% are singletons. The sort gate was single viable CD3+CD4+CD8-CD45RO+ cells for memory CD4+ T cells. CDR3 length: 14 residues. CDR1 and CDR2 (germline): SGHRS, YFSETQ. Trimming shortened V by 7 bases and J by 4 bases, and 15 bases separated the two germline ends. The source of this sequence is an adult in good health and CMV-seronegative. The chain is built from TRBV5-1 and TRBJ2-1, with D perhaps matching TRBD2 (5 bases). The sequencing input was memory CD4+ T cells from blood. CDR3 coding DNA: TGCGCCAGCCAACCGGACTCAACTTACAATGAGCAGTTCTTC. This sequence encodes CASQPDSTYNEQFF.